This T cell receptor (beta chain) was sequenced during a study of T cell responses to AZD1222 COVID-19 vaccine (dated by TCRdb to the early 2020s). Notes on the research overall: AZD1222 recipients with second doses at about 4 weeks or about 12 weeks were pooled, because spike-specific TCR depth and breadth did not differ between schedules. TCR sequencing covered 233 trial participants: roughly 200 given two doses of AZD1222 and 26 given two doses of MenACWY control vaccine. Trial participants were enrolled into age subgroups of 18-55, 56-69 and 70-plus years, which contained 148, 28 and 57 TCR-sequenced participants, respectively.

Per the publication, the time point label means: baseline before first vaccination. Samples from vaccinated people were obtained from the UK trials COV001 and COV002, which included a single-blind randomized controlled phase 2/3 trial of AZD1222 (ChAdOx1 nCoV-19) in healthy adults. Trial participant PBMC samples were collected at day 0 and day 28 after the second dose for TCRbeta chain sequencing. The paper as a whole reports these results and caveats: Participants were mostly white British and included more females than males, and it was suggested by the authors that clonal diversity may have been underestimated. Conclusions about previously exposed vaccinees were limited because only six AZD1222 recipients were SARS-CoV-2 seropositive at baseline. CD4 TCRs associated with the vaccine covered the entire spike protein, and the dominant responses were in regions 160-218 and 743-854. Because no day 14 peak-response samples were available, the repertoires could be characterized only after the peak T cell response. After two AZD1222 doses, spike-specific TCR breadth and depth were significantly higher than at day 0 and than in MenACWY recipients. The 56-69-year group was small, and its depth increase did not reach significance, likely because of low power. Reportedly, close to half of the unique spike-specific TCRs recognized epitopes lying outside the regions that are mutated in the B.1.351 and B.1.1.7 variants.

This clone was recorded once. This clone's antigen is unknown. No base quality information exists; no much larger clone differs at one position. The CDR3 regions of human TCRbeta chains were analyzed by immunosequencing. As for the original processing: Repertoire TCRs were checked for matches against a reference library of SARS-CoV-2-specific TCRs that had been generated using the MIRA antigen-specificity platform. Breadth was defined as the fraction of unique TCRs that were SARS-CoV-2-associated, and depth was defined as the fraction of total T cells that were SARS-CoV-2-associated. Each spike-specific TCR was assigned to its reactive spike region and to a CD4 or CD8 class using the MIRA data. Log10-transformed breadth and depth values were compared by one-way ANOVA with Sidak's multiple comparisons tests. TCRdb provides this immuneACCESS table in a form limited to in-frame rearrangements. Some clones are lacking; in checked studies, under half of them reflect an unresolved V gene, and why the rest are absent is not known. D and trimming were read from the DNA, whereas the V and J calls and clone size are those reported in that table. Counted in this sample were 150,000 to 200,000 clones; 94% of them appeared once. The ten largest clones capture about 0.6% of the sample.

Trimming at the junction amounts to 0 bases on V and 3 bases on J, and the germline ends lie 11 bases apart. Per the germline V gene (reference sequence), GTSNPN is the CDR1 and SVGIG is the CDR2. The CDR3 goes from the cysteine to the phenylalanine over 14 residues. Just CDR3 DNA is preserved here, 42 bases in frame from base 1. Sample: peripheral blood, taken on day 0 of AZD1222 vaccination. This sequence was found in an adult in good health. Rearrangement joined TRBV30 to TRBJ1-1; TRBD1 is a weak D gene call, 5 bases matching. The CDR3 is CAWSVQAVYTEAFF. At the DNA level, the sequence is TGTGCCTGGAGTGTACAGGCGGTTTACACTGAAGCTTTCTTT.